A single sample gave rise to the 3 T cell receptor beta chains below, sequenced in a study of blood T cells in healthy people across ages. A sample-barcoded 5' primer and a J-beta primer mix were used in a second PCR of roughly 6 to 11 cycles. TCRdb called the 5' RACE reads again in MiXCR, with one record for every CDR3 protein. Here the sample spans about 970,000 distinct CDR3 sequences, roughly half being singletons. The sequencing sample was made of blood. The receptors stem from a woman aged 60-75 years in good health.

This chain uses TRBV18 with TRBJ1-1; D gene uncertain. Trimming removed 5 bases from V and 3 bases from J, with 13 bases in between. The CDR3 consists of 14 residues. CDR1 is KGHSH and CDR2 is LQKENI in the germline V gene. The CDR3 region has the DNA TGTGCCAGCTCAAGGAACCCCCGCGACACTGAAGCTTTCTTT. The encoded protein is CASSRNPRDTEAFF.

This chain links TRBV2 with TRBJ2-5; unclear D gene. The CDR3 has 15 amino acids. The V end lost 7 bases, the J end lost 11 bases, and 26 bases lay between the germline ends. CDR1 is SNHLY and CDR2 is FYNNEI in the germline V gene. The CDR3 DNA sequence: TGTGCCAGCAAATCAACCCTAATAATTGGGAACGGGCAGTACTTC. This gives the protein CASKSTLIIGNGQYF.

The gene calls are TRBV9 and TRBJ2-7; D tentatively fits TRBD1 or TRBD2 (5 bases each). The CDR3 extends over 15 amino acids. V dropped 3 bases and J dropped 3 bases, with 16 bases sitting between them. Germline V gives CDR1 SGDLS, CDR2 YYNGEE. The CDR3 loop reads CASSESLGTGYEQYF. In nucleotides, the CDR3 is TGTGCCAGCAGCGAGAGTTTAGGGACGGGCTACGAGCAGTACTTC.